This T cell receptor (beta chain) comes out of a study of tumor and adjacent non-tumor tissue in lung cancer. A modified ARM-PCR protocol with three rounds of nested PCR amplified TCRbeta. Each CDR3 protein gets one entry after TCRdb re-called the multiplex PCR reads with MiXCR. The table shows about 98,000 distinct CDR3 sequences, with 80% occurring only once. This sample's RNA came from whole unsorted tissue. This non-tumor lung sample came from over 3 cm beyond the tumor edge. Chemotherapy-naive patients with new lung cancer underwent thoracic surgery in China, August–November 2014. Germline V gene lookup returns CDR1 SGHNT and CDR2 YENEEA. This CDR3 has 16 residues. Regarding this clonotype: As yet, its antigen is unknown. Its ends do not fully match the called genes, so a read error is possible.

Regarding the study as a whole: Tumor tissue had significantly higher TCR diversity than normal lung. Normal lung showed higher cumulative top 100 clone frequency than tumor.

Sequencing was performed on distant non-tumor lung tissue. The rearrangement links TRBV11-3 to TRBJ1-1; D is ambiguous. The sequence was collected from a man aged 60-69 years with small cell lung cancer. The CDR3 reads CASSPRGANWNTEAFF. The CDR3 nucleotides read TGTGCCAGCAGCCCCCGGGGTGCCAATTGGAATACTGAAGCTTTCTTC.